A single sample is the source of the 15 T cell receptor beta chains below, sequenced in a study of T-cell memory formation after mild COVID-19. TCRdb fed the 5' RACE reads into MiXCR, producing one record per CDR3 protein. The sample contains about half a million distinct CDR3 sequences, roughly 20% of which appear only once. Sequencing used PBMCs or a T cell subset sorted from them (not recorded which). These TCRs come from an adult woman who had mild COVID-19 (a few samples of this study predate the infection). Cell type and time point are not known.

This chain links TRBV6-2 or TRBV6-3 with TRBJ2-2; TRBD2 matches 12 bases. The J segment lost 4 bases and the V segment lost 4 bases, leaving 7 bases of the junction unmatched. CDR3 length equals 17 residues. Germline values: CDR1 MNHEY, CDR2 SVGEGT. CDR3 sequence: CASSSTSGRLGTGELFF. The CDR3 coding sequence is TGTGCCAGCAGTTCTACTAGCGGGAGGTTGGGCACCGGGGAGCTGTTTTTT.

This clonotype was seen repeatedly, ten times or more. This chain links TRBV7-9 with TRBJ1-1, with D possibly TRBD1 on 6 matching bases. This CDR3 has 14 amino acids. Deletions cut 3 bases from V and 4 bases from J, with 12 bases between. Germline V lookup: CDR1 SEHNR, CDR2 FQNEAQ (reference sequence). CDR3 sequence: CASSLQGPGTEAFF. CDR3 coding DNA: TGTGCCAGCAGCTTGCAGGGGCCGGGCACTGAAGCTTTCTTT.

This clonotype was seen more than once but under ten times. This chain links TRBV20-1 with TRBJ2-1; 10 bases line up with TRBD2. Germline CDR1 is DFQATT and CDR2 is SNEGSKA (reference sequence). The CDR3 runs to 15 residues. V shed 6 bases and J 6 bases; nucleotides not matched to a gene: 11. DNA of the CDR3: TGCAGTGCGGCGACCGGGACTAGCGCTAGCAATGAGCAGTTCTTC. It is translated as CSAATGTSASNEQFF.

In this sample, this clonotype turned up a few times. The chain combines TRBV5-1 with TRBJ1-1, with D hard to call. V was trimmed by 9 bases and J by 4 bases, leaving 16 bases between them. This CDR3 comprises 13 residues. CDR1 is SGHRS and CDR2 is YFSETQ in the germline V gene. The DNA for the CDR3 is TGCGCCACCTCAGCATACGCGGCCACTGAAGCTTTCTTT. It codes for CATSAYAATEAFF.

This chain joins TRBV20-1 and TRBJ2-7; a weak D match, TRBD2 (6 bases). Germline CDR1 is DFQATT and CDR2 is SNEGSKA (reference sequence). With 0 bases removed from V and 6 bases from J, the gap between germline ends came to 15 bases. CDR3 length: 14 residues. DNA for the CDR3: TGCAGTGCTAGAGAGCATGGGCGGGGAACCGAGCAGTACTTC. This codes for CSAREHGRGTEQYF.

The CDR3 protein is CASSLFTSGTPAGAGELFF. The CDR3 DNA reads TGTGCCAGCAGCTTGTTCACTAGCGGGACCCCAGCGGGAGCCGGGGAGCTGTTTTTT. The V gene is TRBV5-5, the J gene TRBJ2-2; 10 nucleotides agree with TRBD2. Germline CDR1 reads SGHKS; CDR2 reads YYEKEE (reference sequence). Trimming at V came to 1 base and at J to 6 bases, leaving 15 bases not matched to a gene. The CDR3 loop spans 19 amino acids.

The chain combines TRBV5-4 with TRBJ2-4; D is undetermined. The CDR3 runs 14 residues. Trimming cost V 3 bases and J 0 bases, with 7 bases left between them. Looked up from germline, CDR1 is SGHNT and CDR2 is YYREEE (reference sequence). CDR3 DNA: TGTGCCAGCAGCTCACACGTAGCCAAAAACATTCAGTACTTC. Translated, it gives CASSSHVAKNIQYF.

This clonotype was seen many times. This chain links TRBV5-1 with TRBJ2-2; D perhaps matches TRBD2 (6 bases). There are 18 residues in the CDR3. Germline CDR1 SGHRS, CDR2 YFSETQ. Trimming took off 4 bases at V and 0 bases at J, with 19 bases between the two ends. The CDR3 loop is CASSLDWTGRPNTGELFF. The CDR3 DNA reads as TGCGCCAGCAGCCTAGACTGGACCGGGAGACCGAACACCGGGGAGCTGTTTTTT.

The chain joins TRBV10-2 to TRBJ2-7; D may correspond to TRBD1 or TRBD2 (5 bases each). The CDR3 sequence is 12 residues long. V lost 0 bases to trimming and J lost 5 bases, with 5 bases between them. Germline loops: CDR1 WSHSY, CDR2 SAAADI. CDR3 DNA sequence: TGCGCCAGCAGTGAGTCGGGGGACGAGCAGTACTTC. Protein sequence: CASSESGDEQYF.

This clonotype was seen ten or more times. CDR3 DNA sequence: TGCAGTGCCCCCACCCAGGACAGACTCAAAGCTTTCTTT. It yields the protein CSAPTQDRLKAFF. This rearrangement joins TRBV20-1 to TRBJ1-1; possibly TRBD1 for D (6 bases). Germline loops: CDR1 DFQATT, CDR2 SNEGSKA (reference sequence). The CDR3 length is 13 residues. V was trimmed by 6 bases and J by 9 bases, leaving 20 bases between them.

This clonotype was found once. The chain is built from TRBV7-2 and TRBJ2-3; TRBD2 is a possible D gene (6 bases). V gave up 6 bases and J gave up 2 bases, with 18 bases separating them. Looked up from germline, CDR1 is SGHTA and CDR2 is FQGNSA. The CDR3 sequence is 16 residues long. The DNA of the CDR3 is TGTGCCAGCAGTCTCGGACTAACGACGAACACAGATACGCAGTATTTT. Translation gives CASSLGLTTNTDTQYF.

The V call is TRBV4-1, the J call TRBJ2-7; 8 bases match TRBD2. J gave up 3 bases and V 2 bases, and 6 bases lay outside the gene matches. The length of the CDR3 is 15 residues. CDR1 is MGHRA, CDR2 YSYEKL, per germline. CDR3 sequence: CASSQLIAGSYEQYF. CDR3 DNA sequence: TGCGCCAGCAGCCAACTCATAGCGGGGAGCTACGAGCAGTACTTC.

The chain couples TRBV5-1 to TRBJ2-2; D call uncertain. The germline gives CDR1 SGHRS, CDR2 YFSETQ. The V gene lost 0 bases and the J gene lost 7 bases, with 7 bases spanning the gap. There are 13 residues in the CDR3. CDR3 nucleotides: TGCGCCAGCAGCTTGGTCGTGGGCGGGGAGCTGTTTTTT. Translated, it gives CASSLVVGGELFF.

The CDR3 spells CASTARQGASDTGELFF. The CDR3 nucleotides are TGTGCCAGCACCGCCCGACAGGGGGCCTCGGACACCGGGGAGCTGTTTTTT. This rearrangement joins TRBV28 to TRBJ2-2; 10 bases line up with TRBD1. The ends lost 7 bases at V and 3 bases at J; junction bases unmatched: 11. Germline V gene data show CDR1 as MDHEN and CDR2 as SYDVKM. CDR3 length equals 17 residues.

This CDR3 is CASSLVRDSSYEQYF. The DNA of the CDR3 is TGCGCCAGCAGCTTGGTCCGGGACAGCTCCTACGAGCAGTACTTC. The chain carries TRBV5-1 and TRBJ2-7; 7 nucleotides match TRBD1. The length of the CDR3 is 15 residues. The junction had 3 bases not matched to a gene; V was cut back by 0 bases and J by 0 bases. Germline-derived CDR1 and CDR2 are SGHRS and YFSETQ.